A selection of T cell receptor beta chains follows, all from one sample in a study of blood T cell repertoires in COVID-19. Assay: immunoSEQ multiplex PCR; the TCRdb copy retains only in-frame clones and omits some. This sample has about 320,000 clones, with 90% found just once. The sequencing input was PBMCs or T cells enriched from blood (not recorded which). The source is a man aged 55 to 70 who had recovered from COVID-19. Both conserved end residues are part of each CDR3. The order of the fields is clone size, D gene, CDR3 length, J gene, V gene, CDR3 protein, CDR3 DNA. The D gene is left open where the match is weak. Only part of the rows carry a size: once, few, many, or a class if the clone is expanded.

clone_size: once; d_call: -; cdr3_length: 13; j_call: TRBJ1-1; v_call: TRBV4-1; cdr3_aa: CASSRGSNTEAFF; cdr3_nt: TGCGCCAGCAGCCGCGGATCGAACACTGAAGCTTTCTTT
clone_size: -; d_call: TRBD1; cdr3_length: 18; j_call: TRBJ1-2; v_call: TRBV6-6; cdr3_aa: CASSPQRPGQGASYGYTF; cdr3_nt: TGTGCCAGCAGTCCTCAGAGACCTGGACAGGGGGCGTCCTATGGCTACACCTTC
clone_size: -; d_call: -; cdr3_length: 17; j_call: TRBJ2-7; v_call: TRBV5-4; cdr3_aa: CASSPTPRVQGAYEQYF; cdr3_nt: TGTGCCAGCAGCCCCACCCCAAGAGTTCAGGGTGCCTACGAGCAGTACTTC
clone_size: -; d_call: TRBD1; cdr3_length: 14; j_call: TRBJ1-2; v_call: TRBV6-5; cdr3_aa: CASSYGRGNYGYTF; cdr3_nt: TGTGCCAGCAGTTACGGCAGGGGGAACTATGGCTACACCTTC
clone_size: -; d_call: -; cdr3_length: 15; j_call: TRBJ2-4; v_call: TRBV11-2; cdr3_aa: CASSLEFLAKNIQYF; cdr3_nt: TGTGCCAGCAGCTTAGAATTCCTAGCCAAAAACATTCAGTACTTC
clone_size: -; d_call: -; cdr3_length: 13; j_call: TRBJ2-3; v_call: TRBV2; cdr3_aa: CASSPNEIDTQYF; cdr3_nt: TGTGCCAGCAGCCCGAACGAGATAGATACGCAGTATTTT
clone_size: -; d_call: TRBD2; cdr3_length: 15; j_call: TRBJ2-2; v_call: TRBV7-2; cdr3_aa: CASSLTSLYTGELFF; cdr3_nt: TGTGCCAGCAGCTTGACTAGCTTATACACCGGGGAGCTGTTTTTT
clone_size: once; d_call: -; cdr3_length: 21; j_call: TRBJ1-5; v_call: TRBV15; cdr3_aa: CATSREVGPLGARNSMSPQHF; cdr3_nt: TGTGCCACCAGCAGAGAGGTGGGCCCACTGGGGGCCCGCAATTCAATGTCGCCCCAGCATTTT
clone_size: -; d_call: -; cdr3_length: 15; j_call: TRBJ2-2; v_call: TRBV19; cdr3_aa: CASSMLGLNTGELFF; cdr3_nt: TGTGCCAGTAGTATGCTAGGACTGAACACCGGGGAGCTGTTTTTT
clone_size: -; d_call: -; cdr3_length: 16; j_call: TRBJ1-4; v_call: TRBV5-5; cdr3_aa: CASSLGDQGSNEKLFF; cdr3_nt: TGTGCCAGCAGCCTGGGAGATCAGGGGAGTAATGAAAAACTGTTTTTT
clone_size: once; d_call: -; cdr3_length: 16; j_call: TRBJ1-6; v_call: TRBV3-1/TRBV3-2; cdr3_aa: CASSQGSGISNSPLHF; cdr3_nt: TGTGCCAGCAGCCAAGGTTCGGGGATAAGTAATTCACCCCTCCACTTT
clone_size: once; d_call: -; cdr3_length: 14; j_call: TRBJ2-1; v_call: TRBV24-1; cdr3_aa: CATGEPGYSNEQFF; cdr3_nt: TGTGCCACCGGGGAGCCAGGATATAGCAATGAGCAGTTCTTC
clone_size: -; d_call: -; cdr3_length: 15; j_call: TRBJ2-2; v_call: TRBV5-1; cdr3_aa: CASSLGSQNTGELFF; cdr3_nt: TGCGCCAGCAGCTTGGGAAGCCAAAACACCGGGGAGCTGTTTTTT
clone_size: -; d_call: TRBD2; cdr3_length: 18; j_call: TRBJ2-3; v_call: TRBV5-1; cdr3_aa: CASSLAVRSGGLADTQYF; cdr3_nt: TGCGCCAGCAGCTTAGCCGTTCGGAGCGGGGGGTTGGCAGATACGCAGTATTTT
clone_size: -; d_call: TRBD1; cdr3_length: 14; j_call: TRBJ1-2; v_call: TRBV10-2; cdr3_aa: CASSESGQGYGYTF; cdr3_nt: TGCGCCAGCAGTGAGTCCGGACAGGGCTATGGCTACACCTTC
clone_size: few; d_call: -; cdr3_length: 14; j_call: TRBJ2-7; v_call: TRBV3-1/TRBV3-2; cdr3_aa: CASTPYIDSYEQYF; cdr3_nt: TGTGCCAGCACTCCATATATAGACTCTTACGAGCAGTACTTC
clone_size: -; d_call: TRBD1; cdr3_length: 15; j_call: TRBJ2-7; v_call: TRBV7-9; cdr3_aa: CASSARTGSSYEQYF; cdr3_nt: TGTGCCAGCAGCGCGCGGACAGGGAGCTCCTACGAGCAGTACTTC
clone_size: -; d_call: -; cdr3_length: 15; j_call: TRBJ2-2; v_call: TRBV7-3; cdr3_aa: CASSLLAEPTGELFF; cdr3_nt: TGTGCCAGCAGCTTATTGGCAGAACCCACCGGGGAGCTGTTTTTT
clone_size: -; d_call: -; cdr3_length: 14; j_call: TRBJ2-1; v_call: TRBV14; cdr3_aa: CASSQTEQGGEQFF; cdr3_nt: TGTGCCAGCAGCCAAACCGAACAGGGCGGGGAGCAGTTCTTC
clone_size: -; d_call: -; cdr3_length: 13; j_call: TRBJ2-3; v_call: TRBV27; cdr3_aa: CASSLSATDTQYF; cdr3_nt: TGTGCCAGCAGTTTATCTGCGACAGATACGCAGTATTTT
clone_size: -; d_call: -; cdr3_length: 14; j_call: TRBJ2-1; v_call: TRBV6-5; cdr3_aa: CASSYSTGWSGQFF; cdr3_nt: TGTGCCAGCAGTTACTCGACAGGTTGGTCGGGGCAGTTCTTC
clone_size: -; d_call: -; cdr3_length: 14; j_call: TRBJ1-4; v_call: TRBV28; cdr3_aa: CASTLRRANEKLFF; cdr3_nt: TGTGCCAGCACACTCCGCAGGGCGAATGAAAAACTGTTTTTT
clone_size: -; d_call: -; cdr3_length: 11; j_call: TRBJ2-1; v_call: TRBV7-3; cdr3_aa: CASSQGGEQFF; cdr3_nt: TGTGCCAGCAGCCAGGGGGGTGAGCAGTTCTTC
clone_size: -; d_call: -; cdr3_length: 15; j_call: TRBJ1-1; v_call: TRBV7-2; cdr3_aa: CASSAPGRGSPEAFF; cdr3_nt: TGTGCCAGCAGCGCCCCGGGTCGGGGGAGCCCGGAAGCTTTCTTT
clone_size: -; d_call: -; cdr3_length: 14; j_call: TRBJ1-3; v_call: TRBV19; cdr3_aa: CASSSQGSGNTIYF; cdr3_nt: TGTGCCAGTAGCTCCCAGGGTTCTGGAAACACCATATATTTT
clone_size: -; d_call: -; cdr3_length: 14; j_call: TRBJ1-2; v_call: TRBV6-2/TRBV6-3; cdr3_aa: CASSRAGFGYGYTF; cdr3_nt: TGTGCCAGCAGTCGAGCGGGGTTTGGCTATGGCTACACCTTC
clone_size: -; d_call: -; cdr3_length: 13; j_call: TRBJ1-5; v_call: TRBV18; cdr3_aa: CASSPGSPQPQHF; cdr3_nt: TGTGCCAGCTCACCGGGCAGCCCCCAGCCCCAGCATTTT
clone_size: -; d_call: -; cdr3_length: 16; j_call: TRBJ1-4; v_call: TRBV5-5; cdr3_aa: CASRRRLDVTNEKLFF; cdr3_nt: TGTGCCAGCAGGCGGCGACTTGATGTAACTAATGAAAAACTGTTTTTT
clone_size: -; d_call: TRBD1; cdr3_length: 15; j_call: TRBJ1-4; v_call: TRBV7-9; cdr3_aa: CASSGYRGRGEKLFF; cdr3_nt: TGTGCCAGCAGCGGATACAGGGGGCGCGGTGAAAAACTGTTTTTT
clone_size: -; d_call: -; cdr3_length: 16; j_call: TRBJ1-2; v_call: TRBV6-5; cdr3_aa: CASSYSSPGDIDGYTF; cdr3_nt: TGTGCCAGCAGTTACTCGAGTCCAGGGGATATCGATGGCTACACCTTC
clone_size: once; d_call: TRBD1; cdr3_length: 16; j_call: TRBJ1-4; v_call: TRBV11-3; cdr3_aa: CASSFTGAATNEKLFF; cdr3_nt: TGTGCCAGCAGCTTTACAGGGGCGGCAACTAATGAAAAACTGTTTTTT
clone_size: -; d_call: TRBD1; cdr3_length: 14; j_call: TRBJ2-3; v_call: TRBV7-3; cdr3_aa: CASSSGQFLDTQYF; cdr3_nt: TGTGCCAGCAGCTCGGGACAGTTTCTTGATACGCAGTATTTT
clone_size: few; d_call: -; cdr3_length: 14; j_call: TRBJ1-5; v_call: TRBV30; cdr3_aa: CAWSARTGRKPQHF; cdr3_nt: TGTGCCTGGAGTGCCCGGACGGGGAGGAAGCCCCAGCATTTT
clone_size: -; d_call: -; cdr3_length: 14; j_call: TRBJ1-4; v_call: TRBV7-2; cdr3_aa: CASRHRSPDEKLFF; cdr3_nt: TGTGCCAGCAGACACAGGTCGCCGGATGAAAAACTGTTTTTT
clone_size: -; d_call: TRBD2; cdr3_length: 14; j_call: TRBJ2-4; v_call: TRBV10-3; cdr3_aa: CAIRPGGAWDIQYF; cdr3_nt: TGTGCCATCAGACCGGGGGGGGCATGGGACATTCAGTACTTC
clone_size: -; d_call: TRBD1; cdr3_length: 16; j_call: TRBJ1-6; v_call: TRBV18; cdr3_aa: CASSPLSEGAGSPLHF; cdr3_nt: TGTGCCAGCTCACCACTGAGCGAGGGGGCTGGATCACCCCTCCACTTT
clone_size: -; d_call: TRBD1; cdr3_length: 14; j_call: TRBJ2-2; v_call: TRBV5-6; cdr3_aa: CASETGFGVGELFF; cdr3_nt: TGTGCCAGCGAGACAGGGTTCGGGGTCGGGGAGCTGTTTTTT
clone_size: -; d_call: -; cdr3_length: 12; j_call: TRBJ1-2; v_call: TRBV12-3/TRBV12-4; cdr3_aa: CASSLGLYGYTF; cdr3_nt: TGTGCCAGCAGCCTCGGACTCTATGGCTACACCTTC
clone_size: -; d_call: TRBD2; cdr3_length: 14; j_call: TRBJ2-1; v_call: TRBV2; cdr3_aa: CASSATSRYNEQFF; cdr3_nt: TGTGCCAGCAGTGCGACTAGCAGATACAATGAGCAGTTCTTC
clone_size: -; d_call: -; cdr3_length: 13; j_call: TRBJ1-1; v_call: TRBV25-1; cdr3_aa: CASRLGVNTEAFF; cdr3_nt: TGTGCCAGCAGGTTGGGAGTTAACACTGAAGCTTTCTTT
clone_size: -; d_call: -; cdr3_length: 13; j_call: TRBJ2-7; v_call: TRBV28; cdr3_aa: CASSLFGSYEQYF; cdr3_nt: TGTGCCAGCAGTTTATTCGGGTCCTACGAGCAGTACTTC
clone_size: -; d_call: -; cdr3_length: 14; j_call: TRBJ1-3; v_call: TRBV7-2; cdr3_aa: CASSPLGARNTIYF; cdr3_nt: TGTGCCAGCAGCCCCCTAGGGGCCCGAAACACCATATATTTT
clone_size: -; d_call: TRBD2; cdr3_length: 20; j_call: TRBJ2-1; v_call: TRBV9; cdr3_aa: CASSGEAGALGTSGYNEQFF; cdr3_nt: TGTGCCAGCAGCGGAGAGGCAGGGGCGTTAGGGACTAGCGGTTACAATGAGCAGTTCTTC
clone_size: -; d_call: -; cdr3_length: 16; j_call: TRBJ1-3; v_call: TRBV4-2; cdr3_aa: CASSQLGVRAGNTIYF; cdr3_nt: TGTGCCAGCAGCCAGCTCGGGGTGAGGGCTGGAAACACCATATATTTT
clone_size: -; d_call: -; cdr3_length: 18; j_call: TRBJ2-4; v_call: TRBV4-1; cdr3_aa: CASSQNSNRDLAKNIQYF; cdr3_nt: TGCGCCAGCAGCCAAAACTCAAACAGGGATTTAGCCAAAAACATTCAGTACTTC
clone_size: -; d_call: TRBD1; cdr3_length: 19; j_call: TRBJ2-5; v_call: TRBV27; cdr3_aa: CASSLTGGWGLNGQETQYF; cdr3_nt: TGTGCCAGCAGTTTAACAGGGGGATGGGGCCTAAATGGCCAAGAGACCCAGTACTTC
clone_size: -; d_call: -; cdr3_length: 14; j_call: TRBJ2-7; v_call: TRBV11-1; cdr3_aa: CASSLEGPLYEQYF; cdr3_nt: TGTGCCAGCAGCTTAGAGGGGCCACTCTACGAGCAGTACTTC
clone_size: -; d_call: -; cdr3_length: 13; j_call: TRBJ2-1; v_call: TRBV12-5; cdr3_aa: CASVPGVNNEQFF; cdr3_nt: TGTGCTAGTGTCCCGGGTGTAAACAATGAGCAGTTCTTC
clone_size: -; d_call: TRBD2; cdr3_length: 11; j_call: TRBJ2-2; v_call: TRBV12-3/TRBV12-4; cdr3_aa: CASRGAGELFF; cdr3_nt: TGTGCCAGCCGGGGGGCCGGGGAGCTGTTTTTT
clone_size: -; d_call: TRBD1; cdr3_length: 15; j_call: TRBJ2-1; v_call: TRBV11-2; cdr3_aa: CASSLEGTGMGEQFF; cdr3_nt: TGTGCCAGCAGCTTGGAAGGGACAGGGATGGGTGAGCAGTTCTTC
clone_size: -; d_call: TRBD1; cdr3_length: 14; j_call: TRBJ1-2; v_call: TRBV27; cdr3_aa: CASRPSDRVDGYTF; cdr3_nt: TGTGCCAGCAGACCTTCGGACAGGGTTGATGGCTACACCTTC
clone_size: -; d_call: -; cdr3_length: 15; j_call: TRBJ1-3; v_call: TRBV4-3; cdr3_aa: CASSQDQGSGNTIYF; cdr3_nt: TGCGCCAGCAGCCAAGATCAGGGATCTGGAAACACCATATATTTT